This T cell receptor (beta chain) was sequenced in a study of blood T cell repertoires in COVID-19. Authors' analysis steps: Estimates of nucleated cell counts were drawn from the amplification of reference gene primers. Produced via immunoSEQ multiplex PCR; TCRdb's table is partial and in-frame only. D and trimming were read from the DNA, whereas the V and J calls and clone size are those reported in that table. The top ten clones hold 6.2% of a sample with roughly 150,000 clones, about 82% of them seen once. The V and J ends lost 1 base and 1 base respectively, with 6 bases between them. The length of the CDR3 is 14 residues. Looked up from germline, CDR1 is LGHNA and CDR2 is YNFKEQ. This clone was counted a few times. Participants reported their clinical history, and cohort assignment relied on those reports. Among Cohort 3 donors, those recovered had two negative PCRs, clearance, or symptom resolution.

The genes are TRBV4-2 and TRBJ2-3, with D hard to call. The sample comprised PBMCs or T cells enriched from blood (not recorded which). The sequence was collected from a woman aged 40 to 49 who had recovered from COVID-19. CDR3 nucleotide sequence: TGTGCCAGCAGCCAAGTCAGCGGCACAGATACGCAGTATTTT. It translates to CASSQVSGTDTQYF.